A single sample is the source of the 15 T cell receptor beta chains below, sequenced in a study of blood T cell repertoires in COVID-19. Method: immunoSEQ multiplex PCR; TCRdb's copy keeps in-frame clones and lacks some. The table lists some 250,000 clones, about 86% of them singletons, with over 3% in the top ten. Sequenced input: peripheral blood. The origin of the receptors is a woman in her 30s who had recovered from COVID-19.

A word on this clone: At the DNA level, this CDR3 is encoded by other sequences in the same sample as well. The CDR3 DNA sequence: TGTGCCAGCAGCGTTGACAGTAGCAATCAGCCCCAGCATTTT. Its protein is CASSVDSSNQPQHF. The V and J genes are TRBV9 and TRBJ1-5, with D perhaps matching TRBD1 (5 bases). The CDR3 is made up of 14 amino acids. V gave up 2 bases and J gave up 0 bases, with 6 bases separating them. Germline values: CDR1 SGDLS, CDR2 YYNGEE.

This clone came up many times. This sequence joins TRBV27 and TRBJ1-5, with 8 bases aligning to TRBD1. CDR3 size: 15 residues. Germline assignment: CDR1 MNHEY and CDR2 SMNVEV (reference sequence). The V and J ends lost 4 bases and 6 bases, in that order; junction bases with no gene match: 8. The CDR3 sequence is CASSSQGGLGQPQHF. The CDR3 DNA follows: TGTGCCAGCAGTTCACAGGGGGGCCTTGGTCAGCCCCAGCATTTT.

This chain links TRBV9 with TRBJ1-2; tentative D call: TRBD1 (5 bases). The ends were cut back, 3 bases at V and 5 bases at J, with 17 bases in the middle. The CDR3 spans 15 residues. The germline V gene encodes CDR1 SGDLS and CDR2 YYNGEE. The CDR3 sequence is CASSDGSGIGYGYTF. The CDR3 nucleotides are TGTGCCAGCAGCGACGGATCAGGGATCGGGTATGGCTACACCTTC.

The sample holds a few counts of this clone. The V gene is TRBV7-6, the J gene TRBJ1-5, with 7 bases fitting TRBD1. The CDR3 is 15 residues long. V dropped 1 base and J dropped 3; count of bases not matched to a gene: 3. Germline CDR1 is SGHVS and CDR2 is FNYEAQ. Here the CDR3 reads CASSLETGFNQPQHF. CDR3 in DNA: TGTGCCAGCAGCTTAGAGACAGGGTTCAATCAGCCCCAGCATTTT.

This chain connects TRBV4-3 to TRBJ2-5; possibly TRBD1 for D (6 bases). Germline CDR1 reads LGHNA; CDR2 reads YSLEER. The CDR3 has 14 residues. Trimming cost V 1 base and J 1 base, with 7 bases left between them. The CDR3 loop is CASSQGQVQETQYF. The CDR3 nucleotides read TGCGCCAGCAGCCAAGGACAGGTCCAAGAGACCCAGTACTTC.

The rearrangement links TRBV9 to TRBJ2-1; 12 bases align to TRBD1. After removal of 4 bases from V and 7 bases from J, the junction contained 9 bases not matched to a gene. Per the germline V gene, CDR1 is SGDLS and CDR2 is YYNGEE. The CDR3 has 16 amino acids. The CDR3 sequence is CASSLRDRGPRNEQFF. CDR3 sequence (DNA): TGTGCCAGCAGCCTGCGGGACAGGGGGCCAAGGAATGAGCAGTTCTTC.

The chain carries TRBV5-4 and TRBJ2-1; D gene ambiguous. Germline V gene sequence: CDR1 SGHNT, CDR2 YYREEE (reference sequence). Trimming took off 2 bases at V and 2 bases at J, with 11 bases between the two ends. The CDR3 covers 15 residues. This CDR3 is CASSFGAQAYNEQFF. The CDR3 region has the DNA TGTGCCAGCAGCTTTGGCGCTCAGGCCTACAATGAGCAGTTCTTC.

This clone has just one count. The chain combines TRBV19 with TRBJ2-5, with TRBD1 matching 7 bases. Germline V gene sequence: CDR1 LNHDA, CDR2 SQIVND (reference sequence). CDR3 length: 15 residues. V shed 5 bases, J shed 2 bases, and the junction held 8 bases outside the gene matches. The CDR3 is CASSPGRGRQETQYF. CDR3 nucleotide sequence: TGTGCCAGTAGTCCCGGCAGGGGGAGACAAGAGACCCAGTACTTC.

The CDR3 bases are TGTGCCAGCAGCCAAGACGGGGCTAGCGGGGGGGCCTGGACAGATACGCAGTATTTT. Its protein product is CASSQDGASGGAWTDTQYF. V is TRBV4-2 and J is TRBJ2-3, with 12 nucleotides matching TRBD2. CDR1 LGHNA and CDR2 YNFKEQ come from the germline V gene. V lost 0 bases and J lost 3; bases outside the gene matches: 10. The CDR3 covers 19 residues.

The chain recombines TRBV4-2 with TRBJ1-6; TRBD1 might be the D (5 bases). The ends were cut back, 0 bases at V and 9 bases at J, with 15 bases in the middle. Looked up from germline, CDR1 is LGHNA and CDR2 is YNFKEQ. The CDR3 is 16 amino acids. Here the CDR3 DNA reads TGTGCCAGCAGCCAAGAGACTTCAGGGCGAGGTTCACCCCTCCACTTT. As protein: CASSQETSGRGSPLHF.

This clone appeared once. The chain has TRBV7-9 and TRBJ1-2, with 11 bases matching TRBD1. Trimming removed 6 bases from V and 5 bases from J; junction bases left unmatched: 11. The CDR3 totals 16 residues. In germline, CDR1 is SEHNR, CDR2 FQNEAQ (reference sequence). The CDR3 DNA follows: TGTGCCAGCAGATCCACCGGGACAGGGGGTGGGTATGGCTACACCTTC. It encodes CASRSTGTGGGYGYTF.

The chain couples TRBV6-5 to TRBJ2-1; tentatively, D is TRBD2 (7 bases). The V gene's germline CDR1 is MNHEY and CDR2 SVGAGI. Deletions cut 2 bases from V and 8 bases from J, with 16 bases between. This CDR3 comprises 15 residues. CDR3 bases: TGTGCCAGCAGTTACCTCGGGGGGCTGGCCGATGAGCAGTTCTTC. Residues: CASSYLGGLADEQFF.

This clone appeared a single time. As DNA, the CDR3 is TGTGCCAGCAGTTTTTTGGAGTTCAACACTGAAGCTTTCTTT. Encoded protein: CASSFLEFNTEAFF. V gene TRBV2 combines with J gene TRBJ1-1; D gene unclear. V dropped 5 bases and J dropped 2 bases, with 12 bases sitting between them. From germline, CDR1 is SNHLY and CDR2 FYNNEI. The CDR3 covers 14 residues. Drawing the rest from reference TRBV2 and TRBJ1-1, the complete variable domain is EPEVTQTPSHQVTQMGQEVILRCVPISNHLYFYWYRQILGQKVEFLVSFYNNEISEKSEIFDDQFSVERPDGSNFTLKIRSTKLEDSAMYFCASSFLEFNTEAFFGQGTRLTVV.

The chain has TRBV19 and TRBJ1-2; D is unresolved. Germline lookup yields CDR1 LNHDA and CDR2 SQIVND (reference sequence). Trimming took 3 bases from V and 3 from J, leaving 11 bases between them. The CDR3 loop spans 14 amino acids. CDR3 bases: TGTGCCAGTAGTATGGCAGGTTCCTACTATGGCTACACCTTC. It specifies CASSMAGSYYGYTF. The whole variable domain, remainder taken from reference TRBV19 and TRBJ1-2, is DGGITQSPKYLFRKEGQNVTLSCEQNLNHDAMYWYRQDPGQGLRLIYYSQIVNDFQKGDIAEGYSVSREKKESFPLTVTSAQKNPTAFYLCASSMAGSYYGYTFGSGTRLTVV.

About this clone itself: The same CDR3 can be traced to other DNA sequences in this sample. The chain couples TRBV6-5 to TRBJ2-7; 9 positions agree with TRBD1. The CDR3 loop spans 14 amino acids. Germline V CDR1 and CDR2: MNHEY, SVGAGI. V lost 6 bases and J lost 0; bases outside the gene matches: 3. CDR3 DNA: TGTGCCAGCAGGCCGGGACAGGGCTCCTACGAGCAGTACTTC. Encoded protein: CASRPGQGSYEQYF.